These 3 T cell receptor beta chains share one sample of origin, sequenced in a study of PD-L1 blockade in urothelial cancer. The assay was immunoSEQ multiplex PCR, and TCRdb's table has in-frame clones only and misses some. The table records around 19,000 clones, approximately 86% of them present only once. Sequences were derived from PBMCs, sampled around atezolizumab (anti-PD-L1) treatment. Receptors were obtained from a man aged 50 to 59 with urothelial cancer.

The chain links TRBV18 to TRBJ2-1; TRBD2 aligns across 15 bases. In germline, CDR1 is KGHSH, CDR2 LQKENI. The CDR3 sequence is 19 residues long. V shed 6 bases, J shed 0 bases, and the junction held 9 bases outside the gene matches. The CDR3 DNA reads TGTGCCAGCTCGGGACTAGCGGGGGGACCTCAAAGCTCCTACAATGAGCAGTTCTTC. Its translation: CASSGLAGGPQSSYNEQFF.

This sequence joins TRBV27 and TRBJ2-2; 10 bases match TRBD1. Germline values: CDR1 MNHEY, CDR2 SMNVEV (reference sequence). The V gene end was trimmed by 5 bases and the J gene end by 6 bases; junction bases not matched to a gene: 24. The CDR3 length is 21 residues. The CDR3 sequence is CASSPTEGQGLVGGVSGELFF. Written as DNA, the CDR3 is TGTGCCAGCAGTCCTACCGAGGGACAGGGGTTAGTAGGGGGAGTATCCGGGGAGCTGTTTTTT.

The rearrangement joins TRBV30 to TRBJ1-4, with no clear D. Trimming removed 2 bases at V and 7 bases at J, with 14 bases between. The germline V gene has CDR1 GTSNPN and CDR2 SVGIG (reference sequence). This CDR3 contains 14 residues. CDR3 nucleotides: TGTGCCTGGAGTACCGGTCTTTTTGCTGAAAAACTGTTTTTT. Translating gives CAWSTGLFAEKLFF.